These T cell receptor beta chains were read from a single sample in a study of cytomegalovirus exposure and HLA in healthy donors. TCRdb keeps only in-frame clones here, not all; method: immunoSEQ multiplex PCR. The sample includes roughly 180,000 clones, about three quarters seen only once; the top ten take around 1.5%. Sequenced material: PBMCs. All receptors come from a man in his late teens or twenties in good health and CMV-seronegative. Both conserved end residues are part of each CDR3. Fields, in order: D gene, clone size, V gene, J gene, CDR3 protein, CDR3 DNA. The D gene is left open where the match is weak. Size values are once, few and many counts, or a class for expanded clones, and some rows have none.

d_gene: NA
abundance: few
v_gene: TRBV2
j_gene: TRBJ1-2
CDR3aa: CASSGDSYGYTF
CDR3nt: TGTGCCAGCAGCGGAGACAGCTATGGCTACACCTTC

d_gene: NA
abundance: few
v_gene: TRBV19
j_gene: TRBJ1-1
CDR3aa: CASAAGRMNTEAFF
CDR3nt: TGTGCCAGTGCTGCGGGACGGATGAACACTGAAGCTTTCTTT

d_gene: TRBD1
abundance: NA
v_gene: TRBV4-1
j_gene: TRBJ2-3
CDR3aa: CASSSGTGGTDTQYF
CDR3nt: TGCGCCAGCAGCTCCGGGACAGGGGGCACAGATACGCAGTATTTT

d_gene: NA
abundance: NA
v_gene: TRBV29-1
j_gene: TRBJ1-3
CDR3aa: CSVGWGDTIYF
CDR3nt: TGCAGCGTAGGATGGGGAGACACCATATATTTT

d_gene: NA
abundance: NA
v_gene: TRBV28
j_gene: TRBJ2-7
CDR3aa: CASSLSLPNGEQYF
CDR3nt: TGTGCCAGCAGTTTAAGCCTACCAAACGGCGAGCAGTACTTC

d_gene: NA
abundance: NA
v_gene: TRBV10-3
j_gene: TRBJ2-5
CDR3aa: CAISALRETQYF
CDR3nt: TGTGCCATCAGTGCCCTAAGAGAGACCCAGTACTTC

d_gene: TRBD2
abundance: NA
v_gene: TRBV7-3
j_gene: TRBJ2-3
CDR3aa: CASSLRSLAGSTDTQYF
CDR3nt: TGTGCCAGCAGCTTAAGGTCTCTAGCGGGGAGCACAGATACGCAGTATTTT

d_gene: NA
abundance: NA
v_gene: TRBV12-5
j_gene: TRBJ1-1
CDR3aa: CASGLGLTEAFF
CDR3nt: TGTGCTAGTGGTTTGGGACTCACTGAAGCTTTCTTT

d_gene: TRBD1
abundance: NA
v_gene: TRBV6-5
j_gene: TRBJ1-1
CDR3aa: CASSYSKTGGETEAFF
CDR3nt: TGTGCCAGCAGTTACTCTAAGACAGGGGGCGAGACTGAAGCTTTCTTT

d_gene: TRBD1
abundance: NA
v_gene: TRBV5-1
j_gene: TRBJ2-6
CDR3aa: CASSLTPGQGSGANVLTF
CDR3nt: TGCGCCAGCAGCCTTACCCCCGGACAGGGGTCTGGGGCCAACGTCCTGACTTTC

d_gene: NA
abundance: NA
v_gene: TRBV10-3
j_gene: TRBJ1-2
CDR3aa: CAISDSTVPYGYTF
CDR3nt: TGTGCCATCAGTGATTCGACAGTCCCCTATGGCTACACCTTC

d_gene: TRBD2
abundance: few
v_gene: TRBV19
j_gene: TRBJ2-7
CDR3aa: CASSIVAGESYEQYF
CDR3nt: TGTGCCAGTAGTATAGTGGCGGGGGAATCCTACGAGCAGTACTTC

d_gene: TRBD1
abundance: NA
v_gene: TRBV2
j_gene: TRBJ1-1
CDR3aa: CASSAPDRLNTEAFF
CDR3nt: TGTGCCAGCAGTGCTCCGGACAGGTTGAACACTGAAGCTTTCTTT

d_gene: NA
abundance: NA
v_gene: TRBV28
j_gene: TRBJ2-7
CDR3aa: CASIDGGNSHEQYF
CDR3nt: TGTGCCAGCATCGATGGGGGCAATTCACACGAGCAGTACTTC

d_gene: TRBD2
abundance: NA
v_gene: TRBV19
j_gene: TRBJ2-1
CDR3aa: CASSVTSGSSEQFF
CDR3nt: TGTGCCAGTAGTGTAACTAGCGGGAGTTCGGAGCAGTTCTTC

d_gene: TRBD1
abundance: NA
v_gene: TRBV5-6
j_gene: TRBJ1-3
CDR3aa: CASSPDRLGNTIYF
CDR3nt: TGTGCCAGCAGCCCGGACAGGCTAGGAAACACCATATATTTT

d_gene: TRBD2
abundance: NA
v_gene: TRBV7-9
j_gene: TRBJ2-1
CDR3aa: CASSWGLADYNEQFF
CDR3nt: TGTGCCAGCAGCTGGGGACTAGCGGACTACAATGAGCAGTTCTTC